Listed below are T cell receptor beta chains from one sample, sequenced in a study of control samples from healthy donors and cancer patients. TCRdb's table, derived via immunoSEQ multiplex PCR, lists solely in-frame clones and lacks some. The sample records roughly 88,000 clones, about 85% being singletons. Material: blood. The source of these receptors is a man younger than 40 in good health. CDR3s include the opening cysteine and the closing phenylalanine or tryptophan. A D gene is named only where the DNA matches it firmly. Part of the rows lack a size; the others show once, few, many or a class for expanded clones.

d_gene | j_gene | v_gene | abundance | CDR3nt | CDR3aa
. | TRBJ1-2 | TRBV4-2 | . | TGTGCCAGCAGCCAAGACGCAAAACACTCCTATGGCTACACCTTC | CASSQDAKHSYGYTF
. | TRBJ1-1 | TRBV5-1 | . | TGCGCCAGCAGCTCGGACCTGGAGGGAGCTTTCTTT | CASSSDLEGAFF
TRBD1 | TRBJ2-1 | TRBV5-4 | . | TGTGCCAGCAGCTCCGGACAGGGGGCGACCAATGAGCAGTTCTTC | CASSSGQGATNEQFF
TRBD2 | TRBJ2-3 | TRBV5-1 | . | TGCGCCAGCAGCTTGGATGCGGGGGTTAGCACAGATACGCAGTATTTT | CASSLDAGVSTDTQYF
TRBD1 | TRBJ2-1 | TRBV10-3 | . | TGTGCCATCAGTGTTGGGACAGGGGTAACCTACAATAAGCAGTTCTTC | CAISVGTGVTYNKQFF
. | TRBJ1-2 | TRBV9 | . | TGTGCCAGCAGCGTAGGAACCCGGCGGGGCTACACCTTC | CASSVGTRRGYTF
TRBD1 | TRBJ2-3 | TRBV27 | . | TGTGCCAGCAGTTTAGAGGGGGCCACAGATACGCAGTATTTT | CASSLEGATDTQYF
. | TRBJ2-5 | TRBV7-7 | once | TGTGCCAGCAGCTTATTGGGGCCCCAAGAGACCCAGTACTTC | CASSLLGPQETQYF
. | TRBJ1-1 | TRBV6-5 | . | TGTGCCAGCAGTTTTTCCGACGGTGCCAACACTGAAGCTTTCTTT | CASSFSDGANTEAFF
. | TRBJ1-6 | TRBV2 | . | TGTGCCAGCATGGTGGGGGGTTCACCCCTCCACTTT | CASMVGGSPLHF
TRBD1 | TRBJ1-4 | TRBV6-6 | . | TGTGCCAGCAGTGATCCGGGACAGGGACTTGAAAAACTGTTTTTT | CASSDPGQGLEKLFF
TRBD1 | TRBJ1-5 | TRBV2 | . | TGTGCCAGCAGCGGACAGGGTAATCAGCCCCAGCATTTT | CASSGQGNQPQHF
TRBD1 | TRBJ1-4 | TRBV7-9 | . | TGTGCCAGCAGCCTGCGGACAGGGACTAATGAAAAACTGTTTTTT | CASSLRTGTNEKLFF
. | TRBJ1-5 | TRBV21-1 | . | TGTGCCAGCAGCAAAGCCCGGCTTGGGGTTCAGCCCCAGCATTTT | CASSKARLGVQPQHF
. | TRBJ2-6 | TRBV9 | . | TGTGCCAGCAGTGCTTCCAGGGTAAGGGGTGGGGCCAACGTCCTGACTTTC | CASSASRVRGGANVLTF
. | TRBJ2-7 | TRBV30 | . | TGTGCCTGCGGACCTTCCTACGAGCAGTACTTC | CACGPSYEQYF
. | TRBJ1-6 | TRBV7-2 | few | TGTGCCAGCAGTTCGAGGGACTGGAATTCACCCCTCCACTTT | CASSSRDWNSPLHF
TRBD1 | TRBJ2-1 | TRBV19 | . | TGTGCCAGTGCCCCCGGGACAGGGGGGGCCGTTGAGCAGTTCTTC | CASAPGTGGAVEQFF
. | TRBJ1-3 | TRBV30 | . | TGTGCCTGGAGTAAGGGGGGCGATTTTTTTGGAAACACCATATATTTT | CAWSKGGDFFGNTIYF
. | TRBJ2-2 | TRBV5-1 | . | TGCGCCAGCAGCTTGATCCAGAACACCGGGGAGCTGTTTTTT | CASSLIQNTGELFF